A selection of T cell receptor beta chains follows, all from one sample in a study of STAT5B mutations in CD4+ large granular lymphocyte leukemia. Sequencing was performed with immunoSEQ multiplex PCR; in TCRdb, only in-frame clones are kept and a portion is missing. This sample has roughly 32,000 clones, with approximately 88% found just once. Sequencing was carried out using CD4+ T cells from blood buffy coats. The origin of the receptors is a human donor in good health. CDR3s include the opening cysteine and the closing phenylalanine or tryptophan. Each record gives: V gene, CDR3 length, J gene, clone size, D gene, CDR3 DNA, CDR3 protein. D genes are given only for firm matches. Size values are once, few and many counts, or a class for expanded clones, and some rows have none.

>TRBV7-8|14|TRBJ1-5|NA|NA
TGTGCCAGCAGGTCTATGGGGTTCAATCAGCCCCAGCATTTT
CASRSMGFNQPQHF
>TRBV27|18|TRBJ2-5|NA|TRBD1
TGTGCCAGCAGCCCAGAGGTCTGGGAAGGGACAGAAAAAGAGACCCAGTACTTC
CASSPEVWEGTEKETQYF
>TRBV11-2|16|TRBJ2-5|NA|TRBD2
TGTGCCAGCAGCTTTCCGAGCGGGAGTTTAACGGGGACCCAGTACTTC
CASSFPSGSLTGTQYF
>TRBV5-8|11|TRBJ1-2|once|NA
TGTGCCAGCAGCTTTAACTATGGCTACACCTTC
CASSFNYGYTF
>TRBV7-2|14|TRBJ2-7|once|NA
TGTGCCAGCAGCTCCGACCGGTACTCCTACGAGCAGTACTTC
CASSSDRYSYEQYF
>TRBV2|14|TRBJ1-4|NA|NA
TGTGCCAGCAGTGACCGGACAGCTAATGAAAAACTGTTTTTT
CASSDRTANEKLFF
>TRBV10-3|14|TRBJ2-2|NA|NA
TGTGCCACCGGAACGACGGCGAACACCGGGGAGCTGTTTTTT
CATGTTANTGELFF
>TRBV11-3|14|TRBJ2-2|once|TRBD2
TGTGCCAGCACTAGCGGGACTGGCACCGGGGAGCTGTTTTTT
CASTSGTGTGELFF
>TRBV19|13|TRBJ2-1|NA|TRBD2
TGTGCCAGTAGTATGAGTAGCGGGAATGAGCAGTTCTTC
CASSMSSGNEQFF
>TRBV5-1|14|TRBJ1-4|NA|NA
TGCGCCAGCAGGATCGGCAGGGGTGAGGAAAAACTGTTTTTT
CASRIGRGEEKLFF
>TRBV7-9|14|TRBJ1-1|NA|NA
TGTGCCAGCAGCGAGCGGGCCCTGAACACTGAAGCTTTCTTT
CASSERALNTEAFF
>TRBV7-8|15|TRBJ1-2|NA|NA
TGTGCCAGCAGCTTACAGTTGGGCCAGACCTATGGCTACACCTTC
CASSLQLGQTYGYTF
>TRBV19|13|TRBJ2-3|NA|NA
TGTGCCAGTAGTATAGTCGTCGGAGATACGCAGTATTTT
CASSIVVGDTQYF
>TRBV19|15|TRBJ2-3|NA|NA
TGTGCCAGTAGTTTCACAGGTGTGGGAACAGATACGCAGTATTTT
CASSFTGVGTDTQYF
>TRBV9|14|TRBJ2-1|NA|NA
TGTGCCAGCAGCGAGCAGCCCGCTGTGAATGAGCAGTTCTTC
CASSEQPAVNEQFF
>TRBV2|14|TRBJ1-2|NA|NA
TGTGCCAGCAGTGAGGGTATCCCTAGGGTTGGCTACACCTTC
CASSEGIPRVGYTF
>TRBV5-1|16|TRBJ2-3|NA|TRBD2
TGCGCCAGCAGCTTGTCGACGGGAGGGCCCGGAGATACGCAGTATTTT
CASSLSTGGPGDTQYF
>TRBV29-1|14|TRBJ2-7|NA|NA
TGCAGCGTTGAATCGTCAGGAAGCTCCTACGAGCAGTACTTC
CSVESSGSSYEQYF
>TRBV7-2|13|TRBJ1-2|NA|NA
TGTGCCAGCAGCTTAGGCGCCCAGGGCGGCTACACCTTC
CASSLGAQGGYTF
>TRBV11-2|17|TRBJ2-1|NA|TRBD2
TGTGCCAGCAGCCTCTTTTTCGGGCTAGCGGGTGAAAATGAGCAGTTCTTC
CASSLFFGLAGENEQFF
>TRBV5-1|13|TRBJ2-5|NA|NA
TGCGCCAGTCAACAGGGTCCGGGGGAGACCCAGTACTTC
CASQQGPGETQYF
>TRBV21-1|14|TRBJ1-4|NA|NA
TGTGCCAGCAGATTAAAGACTTCTAATGAAAAACTGTTTTTT
CASRLKTSNEKLFF
>TRBV10-1|14|TRBJ1-1|NA|NA
TGCGCCAGCAGTGGTAGAAAGGCGGCCGCTGAAGCTTTCTTT
CASSGRKAAAEAFF
>TRBV9|17|TRBJ1-5|NA|NA
TGTGCCAGCAGCGTAGAGGACCGCCTGAGGTTTCATCAGCCCCAGCATTTT
CASSVEDRLRFHQPQHF
>TRBV4-2|13|TRBJ2-3|NA|NA
TGTGCCAGCAGCCAAATGGGGCAGGATACGCAGTATTTT
CASSQMGQDTQYF
>TRBV28|13|TRBJ2-4|once|TRBD2
TGTGCCACGGGGGGGGTAGCCAAAAACATTCAGTACTTC
CATGGVAKNIQYF
>TRBV5-5|17|TRBJ2-7|NA|NA
TGTGCCAGCAGCTTGGACCAGGGCAACACCCTTTCCTACGAGCAGTACTTC
CASSLDQGNTLSYEQYF
>TRBV5-1|15|TRBJ2-1|NA|TRBD1
TGCGCCAGCAGCCACGGGACAGCCCCCAACAATGAGCAGTTCTTC
CASSHGTAPNNEQFF
>TRBV6-5|16|TRBJ1-1|once|NA
TGTGCCAGCAGTTCTCACAGGGCGAGTTGGGTCCCTGAAGCTTTCTTT
CASSSHRASWVPEAFF
>TRBV28|13|TRBJ1-2|NA|NA
TGTGCCAGCAAGTTCACGGGTTACTATGGCTACACCTTC
CASKFTGYYGYTF
>TRBV7-7|15|TRBJ2-3|NA|TRBD2
TGTGCCAGCAGTCCCGGGACTAGCCGGGCAGATACGCAGTATTTT
CASSPGTSRADTQYF
>TRBV11-3|13|TRBJ2-7|NA|TRBD2
TGTGCCAGCAGCTTAGACCTAGCGGGAGGAAGGGACTTC
CASSLDLAGGRDF
>TRBV2|13|TRBJ1-2|NA|NA
TGTGCCAGCGGGACACTCAAATTCCATGGCTACACCTTC
CASGTLKFHGYTF
>TRBV2|15|TRBJ2-1|NA|TRBD2
TGTGCCAGCAGGAGGACTAGCGGCGACAACAATGAGCAGTTCTTC
CASRRTSGDNNEQFF
>TRBV6-5|13|TRBJ2-7|NA|NA
TGTGCCAGCAAATTGGCAGGTGTCTACGAGCAGTACTTC
CASKLAGVYEQYF
>TRBV18|16|TRBJ1-2|NA|NA
TGTGCCAGCTCACCTCTTGGCAGGCTACGGGAGTATGGCTACACCTTC
CASSPLGRLREYGYTF
>TRBV30|14|TRBJ2-2|NA|TRBD1
TGTGCCTGGACAGGGACAGGGATTGTCGGGGAGCTGTTTTTT
CAWTGTGIVGELFF
>TRBV5-1|12|TRBJ2-5|NA|NA
TGCGCCAGCAGCTTGGACAGGGAGACCCAGTACTTC
CASSLDRETQYF
>TRBV7-2|14|TRBJ1-1|NA|NA
TGTGCCAGCAGCCCCATCTTTGGGGAATCTGAAGCTTTCTTT
CASSPIFGESEAFF
>TRBV10-3|15|TRBJ1-4|NA|TRBD1
TGTGCCATCAGTGAGCCGACAGGGGAAAAGGAAAAACTGTTTTTT
CAISEPTGEKEKLFF
>TRBV30|14|TRBJ1-6|NA|TRBD1
TGTGCCTGGACCGGGACAGGGGGGAATTCACCCCTCCACTTT
CAWTGTGGNSPLHF
>TRBV19|15|TRBJ1-5|NA|NA
TGTGCCAGTAGTCCCCCTGGCCGGGGGGGGGAGCCCCAGCATTTT
CASSPPGRGGEPQHF
>TRBV10-3|14|TRBJ1-5|NA|TRBD1
TGTGCCACCACGGACAGGGATAGCAATCAGCCCCAGCATTTT
CATTDRDSNQPQHF